The sequence of this T cell receptor (beta chain) was determined in a study of monozygotic twins with inflammatory bowel disease. TCRdb reprocessed the 5' RACE reads and reports one entry per CDR3 protein, with no DNA. This sample's table reports around 380,000 distinct CDR3 sequences. CDR1 is SGHRS and CDR2 is YFSETQ in the germline V gene. This CDR3 is built from 17 residues. V gene TRBV5-1 combines with J gene TRBJ2-5; TCRdb calls TRBD1, which cannot be checked without DNA. The sequence was obtained from a human donor with ulcerative colitis or Crohn's disease, or a healthy co-twin of an affected twin (not recorded which). Sequencing was carried out using blood. The CDR3 is CASSLAIRGQIQETQYF.